The following is a T cell receptor (beta chain) sequence with its context. The data originate from a study of T-cell reconstitution after alpha-beta-depleted transplantation in children. For TCRbeta, the library was prepared with unique molecular identifiers. TCRdb recomputed calls from the PCR reads with MiXCR, one row per CDR3 protein. Found here are approximately 350,000 distinct CDR3 sequences, more than 10% of them singletons; the top ten hold 4.3%. The CDR3 consists of 18 residues. Germline CDR1 reads SGHRS; CDR2 reads YFSETQ. Germline trimming cut 3 bases from V and 0 bases from J; bases unmatched to any gene: 12.

This clonotype was obtained from a human donor who donated a stem cell graft to a child with Fanconi anemia. The sequencing here drew on PBMCs, taken from the stem cell graft. The genes are TRBV5-1 and TRBJ2-4; 7 nucleotides match TRBD2. The CDR3 bases are TGCGCCAGCAGCTGGCAACCGACGGGGAGGGGAGCCAAAAACATTCAGTACTTC. It specifies CASSWQPTGRGAKNIQYF.